Following are 8 T cell receptor beta chains from one sample sequenced in a study of blood T cell repertoires in COVID-19. TCRdb's copy holds only in-frame clones and misses some; the assay was immunoSEQ multiplex PCR. The table records around 170,000 clones, roughly four fifths of them present only once. What was sequenced was peripheral blood. The receptors here all came from a woman between 65 and 79 years old with COVID-19, enrolled during active disease.

The chain uses TRBV28 and TRBJ1-1, with a tentative D call TRBD1 (5 bases). The germline V gene encodes CDR1 MDHEN and CDR2 SYDVKM. V was cut by 7 bases and J by 0 bases, with 15 bases left in between. This CDR3 has 15 residues. The CDR3 nucleotides are TGTGCCAGCACTCCCGGCCGGGGGATGAACACTGAAGCTTTCTTT. Translation gives CASTPGRGMNTEAFF.

The V call is TRBV27, the J call TRBJ1-5; D possibly corresponds to TRBD1 (6 bases). Trimming cost V 6 bases and J 1 base, with 16 bases left between them. The CDR3 has 16 residues. Germline V gives CDR1 MNHEY, CDR2 SMNVEV (reference sequence). The CDR3 region is CASRPRGGGSNQPQHF. The CDR3 coding sequence is TGTGCCAGCAGGCCCCGCGGGGGCGGAAGCAATCAGCCCCAGCATTTT.

The chain links TRBV28 to TRBJ1-2; 10 nucleotides align to TRBD1. The V gene's germline CDR1 is MDHEN and CDR2 SYDVKM. Trimming took 1 base from V and 6 from J; bases not matched to a gene: 11. The CDR3 is 17 amino acids. In nucleotides, the CDR3 is TGTGCCAGCAGTTTATATTCAATAGGGACAGGGGTCAATGGCTACACCTTC. It yields the protein CASSLYSIGTGVNGYTF.

The chain couples TRBV29-1 to TRBJ2-1; 9 bases align to TRBD2. CDR3 length equals 12 residues. Looked up from germline, CDR1 is SQVTM and CDR2 is ANQGSEA. V was pared by 4 bases and J by 7 bases, with 2 bases of the junction left unmatched. Here the CDR3 DNA reads TGCAGCGTTGTGCTAGCGGGAAATGAGCAGTTCTTC. Residues: CSVVLAGNEQFF.

The V gene is TRBV5-4, the J gene TRBJ2-1; 9 bases map to TRBD2. V lost 1 base and J lost 4; bases outside the gene matches: 3. CDR1 and CDR2 (germline): SGHNT, YYREEE (reference sequence). The CDR3 totals 15 residues. CDR3 sequence reads: CASSLRLAVYNEQFF. DNA of the CDR3: TGTGCCAGCAGCTTGAGACTAGCGGTTTACAATGAGCAGTTCTTC.

The chain has TRBV6-1 and TRBJ2-4; tentatively, D is TRBD1 (7 bases). The CDR3 consists of 18 residues. The ends were cut back, 8 bases at V and 1 base at J, with 24 bases in the middle. Germline V lookup: CDR1 MNHNS, CDR2 SASEGT. CDR3 residues: CASGEGGPGGIAKNIQYF. The CDR3 coding sequence is TGTGCCAGCGGCGAAGGGGGACCAGGGGGGATCGCCAAAAACATTCAGTACTTC.

V gene TRBV7-2 combines with J gene TRBJ2-2, with 7 bases matching TRBD2. Germline-derived CDR1 and CDR2 are SGHTA and FQGNSA. The CDR3 consists of 17 residues. V trimming: 0 bases; J trimming: 1 base; junction bases outside the gene matches: 5. The CDR3 spells CASSLAAGTKNTGELFF. The CDR3 DNA sequence: TGTGCCAGCAGCTTAGCCGCCGGGACTAAGAACACCGGGGAGCTGTTTTTT.

The J gene is TRBJ2-7, the V gene TRBV5-1, with 8 bases identical to TRBD1. Trimming cost V 4 bases and J 9 bases; bases outside gene matches: 9. Germline V gene sequence: CDR1 SGHRS, CDR2 YFSETQ. The CDR3 consists of 13 residues. DNA of the CDR3: TGCGCCAGCAGCCTCGGACAGGGTACTTGGCAGTACTTC. As protein: CASSLGQGTWQYF.